This T cell receptor beta chain comes out of a study of OX40 agonist ivuxolimab in advanced cancers. Points from the study as a whole: CD8+ T cells showed, on average, more clonal expansion than CD4+ cells.

This clone was detected only once. The antigen is unknown. The CDR3 consists of 15 residues. Per the germline V gene, CDR1 is SGHNT and CDR2 is YENEEA. Trimming pared 5 bases from V and 0 bases from J, leaving 10 bases between. Measured with immunoSEQ multiplex PCR; TCRdb has only the in-frame clones, and not every one. The table lists about 30,000 clones, about nine tenths of them singletons, with about 24% in the top ten. Autoimmune disease history or systemic immunosuppression meant exclusion. Sampling of blood occurred at baseline, cycle 4 day 1, and cycle 7 day 1. The genes are TRBV11-3 and TRBJ2-2, with D perhaps matching TRBD1 (5 bases). The clonotype originates from an adult with an advanced solid tumor such as melanoma, head and neck, liver or kidney cancer. The input for sequencing was CD4+ or CD8+ T cells sorted from blood, taken in a trial of the OX40 agonist ivuxolimab. This CDR3 reads CASSHRLPNTGELFF. The CDR3 DNA sequence: TGTGCCAGCAGCCACAGGCTGCCGAACACCGGGGAGCTGTTTTTT.